A selection of T cell receptor beta chains follows, all from one sample in a study of radiation and T cells in renal cell carcinoma. The assay was immunoSEQ multiplex PCR, and TCRdb's table has in-frame clones only and misses some. This repertoire shows 130,000 to 150,000 clones, less than 90% found once; its top ten account for around 17%. The input for sequencing was blood, taken from a patient whose treatment included radiotherapy and nephrectomy. These receptors all stem from a woman aged 50 to 60 with renal cell carcinoma. The CDR3 runs from the conserved cysteine through the conserved F or W. D genes are given only for firm matches. Rows may omit the clone size; those that give it use once, few, many or a size class.

len: 17
v_gene: TRBV4-1
abundance: -
d_gene: -
j_gene: TRBJ2-6
CDR3aa: CASSQDIAVSGANVLTF
CDR3nt: TGCGCCAGCAGCCAAGATATAGCTGTCTCTGGGGCCAACGTCCTGACTTTC

len: 12
v_gene: TRBV19
abundance: -
d_gene: -
j_gene: TRBJ1-2
CDR3aa: CASVWGNYGYTF
CDR3nt: TGTGCCAGTGTTTGGGGTAACTATGGCTACACCTTC

len: 15
v_gene: TRBV19
abundance: -
d_gene: -
j_gene: TRBJ2-3
CDR3aa: CASSIWTGRADTQYF
CDR3nt: TGTGCCAGTAGTATTTGGACAGGGAGGGCAGATACGCAGTATTTT

len: 16
v_gene: TRBV9
abundance: -
d_gene: -
j_gene: TRBJ2-5
CDR3aa: CASSVAHGQIQETQYF
CDR3nt: TGTGCCAGCAGCGTTGCACATGGACAGATTCAAGAGACCCAGTACTTC

len: 13
v_gene: TRBV1
abundance: -
d_gene: -
j_gene: TRBJ2-1
CDR3aa: CTSSYVRGNEQFF
CDR3nt: TGCACCAGCAGCTACGTTAGGGGTAATGAGCAGTTCTTC

len: 16
v_gene: TRBV5-4
abundance: -
d_gene: -
j_gene: TRBJ2-6
CDR3aa: CASSRDRYSGANVLTF
CDR3nt: TGTGCCAGCAGCCGGGACCGCTACTCTGGGGCCAACGTCCTGACTTTC

len: 15
v_gene: TRBV19
abundance: -
d_gene: TRBD1
j_gene: TRBJ2-2
CDR3aa: CASSTGQGGTGELFF
CDR3nt: TGTGCCAGTAGTACCGGACAGGGGGGAACCGGGGAGCTGTTTTTT

len: 11
v_gene: TRBV7-2
abundance: -
d_gene: -
j_gene: TRBJ2-3
CDR3aa: CASSPTDTQYF
CDR3nt: TGTGCCAGCAGCCCCACAGATACGCAGTATTTT

len: 18
v_gene: TRBV19
abundance: -
d_gene: -
j_gene: TRBJ2-7
CDR3aa: CASKMAGWGATGTYEQYF
CDR3nt: TGTGCCAGTAAAATGGCGGGATGGGGGGCCACTGGAACCTACGAGCAGTACTTC

len: 14
v_gene: TRBV28
abundance: -
d_gene: -
j_gene: TRBJ1-2
CDR3aa: CASSFGREGYGYTF
CDR3nt: TGTGCCAGCAGTTTTGGACGAGAGGGGTATGGCTACACCTTC

len: 17
v_gene: TRBV5-1
abundance: -
d_gene: TRBD2
j_gene: TRBJ2-1
CDR3aa: CASRQAYRRGGLNEQFF
CDR3nt: TGCGCCAGCAGACAGGCGTATAGGCGGGGGGGCCTCAATGAGCAGTTCTTC

len: 14
v_gene: TRBV6-1
abundance: -
d_gene: TRBD1
j_gene: TRBJ2-7
CDR3aa: CASSPRDRGPEQYF
CDR3nt: TGTGCCAGCAGTCCCCGGGACAGGGGGCCCGAGCAGTACTTC

len: 15
v_gene: TRBV5-4
abundance: once
d_gene: -
j_gene: TRBJ2-1
CDR3aa: CASSLIGGVGNEQFF
CDR3nt: TGTGCCAGCAGCCTAATAGGGGGGGTCGGCAATGAGCAGTTCTTC

len: 14
v_gene: TRBV10-3
abundance: -
d_gene: -
j_gene: TRBJ2-2
CDR3aa: CAITESQITGELFF
CDR3nt: TGTGCCATCACTGAGTCCCAGATCACCGGGGAGCTGTTTTTT

len: 13
v_gene: TRBV7-2
abundance: -
d_gene: -
j_gene: TRBJ2-1
CDR3aa: CASSRKQWNEQFF
CDR3nt: TGTGCCAGCAGTAGGAAACAGTGGAATGAGCAGTTCTTC

len: 13
v_gene: TRBV30
abundance: -
d_gene: -
j_gene: TRBJ1-2
CDR3aa: CAWSVLLELGYTF
CDR3nt: TGTGCCTGGAGTGTACTTCTGGAACTAGGCTACACCTTC

len: 13
v_gene: TRBV9
abundance: -
d_gene: -
j_gene: TRBJ2-7
CDR3aa: CASSVSGSYEQYF
CDR3nt: TGTGCCAGCAGCGTTTCAGGGTCCTACGAGCAGTACTTC

len: 14
v_gene: TRBV28
abundance: once
d_gene: TRBD2
j_gene: TRBJ2-7
CDR3aa: CASILSGRGHEQYF
CDR3nt: TGTGCCAGCATCCTTAGCGGGAGAGGTCACGAGCAGTACTTC

len: 12
v_gene: TRBV7-9
abundance: few
d_gene: -
j_gene: TRBJ2-1
CDR3aa: CASSWSRDEQFF
CDR3nt: TGTGCCAGCAGCTGGTCACGGGATGAGCAGTTCTTC

len: 14
v_gene: TRBV4-3
abundance: -
d_gene: -
j_gene: TRBJ1-1
CDR3aa: CASSQVGSNTEAFF
CDR3nt: TGCGCCAGCAGCCAAGTGGGTTCTAACACTGAAGCTTTCTTT

len: 13
v_gene: TRBV5-1
abundance: -
d_gene: -
j_gene: TRBJ1-1
CDR3aa: CASGPGAPTEAFF
CDR3nt: TGCGCCAGCGGACCTGGGGCGCCGACTGAAGCTTTCTTT

len: 13
v_gene: TRBV2
abundance: -
d_gene: -
j_gene: TRBJ2-3
CDR3aa: CASKGTWADTQYF
CDR3nt: TGTGCCAGCAAGGGTACTTGGGCAGATACGCAGTATTTT

len: 14
v_gene: TRBV27
abundance: -
d_gene: TRBD1
j_gene: TRBJ2-7
CDR3aa: CASSFGQGFGEQYF
CDR3nt: TGTGCCAGCAGTTTCGGACAGGGGTTTGGCGAGCAGTACTTC

len: 16
v_gene: TRBV9
abundance: -
d_gene: -
j_gene: TRBJ2-7
CDR3aa: CASSPGGLQSSYEQYF
CDR3nt: TGTGCCAGCAGCCCCGGGGGGCTACAATCTTCCTACGAGCAGTACTTC

len: 14
v_gene: TRBV7-2
abundance: -
d_gene: -
j_gene: TRBJ2-1
CDR3aa: CASIQSDGYNEQFF
CDR3nt: TGTGCCAGCATCCAATCGGACGGATACAATGAGCAGTTCTTC

len: 13
v_gene: TRBV7-8
abundance: -
d_gene: -
j_gene: TRBJ1-1
CDR3aa: CASSLGSSTEAFF
CDR3nt: TGTGCCAGCAGCTTGGGGAGTTCCACTGAAGCTTTCTTT

len: 16
v_gene: TRBV5-4
abundance: -
d_gene: TRBD2
j_gene: TRBJ2-2
CDR3aa: CASSLVLAGDTGELFF
CDR3nt: TGTGCCAGCAGCTTGGTTCTAGCGGGGGACACCGGGGAGCTGTTTTTT

len: 15
v_gene: TRBV7-8
abundance: -
d_gene: TRBD1
j_gene: TRBJ2-2
CDR3aa: CASTTGQGRTGELFF
CDR3nt: TGTGCCAGCACCACGGGACAGGGTCGGACCGGGGAGCTGTTTTTT

len: 14
v_gene: TRBV28
abundance: -
d_gene: -
j_gene: TRBJ1-2
CDR3aa: CASSLPGPGYGYTF
CDR3nt: TGTGCCAGCAGTTTGCCAGGGCCGGGCTATGGCTACACCTTC

len: 20
v_gene: TRBV11-2
abundance: -
d_gene: TRBD2
j_gene: TRBJ2-1
CDR3aa: CASSLDGLAGYYGFYNEQFF
CDR3nt: TGTGCCAGCAGCCTAGACGGACTAGCGGGTTACTATGGGTTCTACAATGAGCAGTTCTTC

len: 14
v_gene: TRBV7-2
abundance: -
d_gene: -
j_gene: TRBJ2-5
CDR3aa: CASSPPEARETQYF
CDR3nt: TGTGCCAGCAGCCCCCCCGAGGCTAGAGAGACCCAGTACTTC

len: 17
v_gene: TRBV19
abundance: -
d_gene: TRBD2
j_gene: TRBJ2-5
CDR3aa: CASSTQERGHIQETQYF
CDR3nt: TGTGCCAGTAGTACCCAGGAGCGGGGGCACATCCAAGAGACCCAGTACTTC

len: 13
v_gene: TRBV2
abundance: -
d_gene: TRBD1
j_gene: TRBJ2-2
CDR3aa: CASKGASTGELFF
CDR3nt: TGTGCCAGCAAGGGGGCTTCCACCGGGGAGCTGTTTTTT

len: 12
v_gene: TRBV6-6
abundance: -
d_gene: -
j_gene: TRBJ1-1
CDR3aa: CASSYPSGEAFF
CDR3nt: TGTGCCAGCAGTTACCCCTCCGGCGAGGCTTTCTTT

len: 14
v_gene: TRBV10-3
abundance: -
d_gene: -
j_gene: TRBJ2-3
CDR3aa: CAIRTDSSTDTQYF
CDR3nt: TGTGCCATTCGGACGGATTCTAGCACAGATACGCAGTATTTT

len: 12
v_gene: TRBV6-5
abundance: -
d_gene: -
j_gene: TRBJ1-2
CDR3aa: CASSPDPNGYTF
CDR3nt: TGTGCCAGCAGTCCGGACCCCAATGGCTACACCTTC

len: 15
v_gene: TRBV7-6
abundance: -
d_gene: -
j_gene: TRBJ1-6
CDR3aa: CASSYQTGNNSPLHF
CDR3nt: TGTGCCAGCAGTTATCAAACGGGGAATAATTCACCCCTCCACTTT

len: 17
v_gene: TRBV5-4
abundance: -
d_gene: TRBD1
j_gene: TRBJ1-4
CDR3aa: CASSSDRGNGANEKLFF
CDR3nt: TGTGCCAGCAGCTCGGACAGGGGAAATGGAGCTAATGAAAAACTGTTTTTT

len: 14
v_gene: TRBV5-1
abundance: -
d_gene: TRBD1
j_gene: TRBJ2-7
CDR3aa: CASSGTGASYEQYF
CDR3nt: TGCGCCAGCTCGGGGACAGGGGCTTCCTACGAGCAGTACTTC

len: 15
v_gene: TRBV6-6
abundance: -
d_gene: -
j_gene: TRBJ2-1
CDR3aa: CASNWGDSPYNEQFF
CDR3nt: TGTGCCAGCAACTGGGGGGACAGCCCATACAATGAGCAGTTCTTC

len: 13
v_gene: TRBV9
abundance: -
d_gene: -
j_gene: TRBJ2-1
CDR3aa: CASSVGSGNEQFF
CDR3nt: TGTGCCAGCAGCGTAGGGTCTGGGAATGAGCAGTTCTTC

len: 13
v_gene: TRBV7-8
abundance: few
d_gene: -
j_gene: TRBJ2-3
CDR3aa: CASSVVRGPTQYF
CDR3nt: TGTGCCAGCAGCGTAGTTAGGGGCCCTACGCAGTATTTT

len: 15
v_gene: TRBV7-9
abundance: -
d_gene: TRBD1
j_gene: TRBJ1-4
CDR3aa: CASSLENRGSEKLFF
CDR3nt: TGTGCCAGCAGCTTAGAAAACAGGGGCTCTGAAAAACTGTTTTTT

len: 15
v_gene: TRBV14
abundance: -
d_gene: TRBD1
j_gene: TRBJ1-4
CDR3aa: CASSQGPGTDEKLFF
CDR3nt: TGTGCCAGCAGCCAGGGGCCCGGGACAGATGAAAAACTGTTTTTT

len: 15
v_gene: TRBV5-1
abundance: -
d_gene: -
j_gene: TRBJ2-1
CDR3aa: CASSSALGFRNEQFF
CDR3nt: TGCGCCAGCAGCTCCGCGCTAGGGTTTAGGAATGAGCAGTTCTTC

len: 13
v_gene: TRBV6-5
abundance: -
d_gene: TRBD1
j_gene: TRBJ2-7
CDR3aa: CASSYTSSGTGGF
CDR3nt: TGTGCCAGCAGTTACACAAGCTCCGGGACAGGGGGGTTC

len: 15
v_gene: TRBV4-3
abundance: -
d_gene: -
j_gene: TRBJ2-2
CDR3aa: CASSQVYTNTGELFF
CDR3nt: TGCGCCAGCAGCCAAGTATACACGAACACCGGGGAGCTGTTTTTT

len: 13
v_gene: TRBV29-1
abundance: -
d_gene: -
j_gene: TRBJ1-2
CDR3aa: CSVSQGANYGYTF
CDR3nt: TGCAGCGTAAGTCAGGGAGCTAACTATGGCTACACCTTC

len: 15
v_gene: TRBV4-1
abundance: -
d_gene: -
j_gene: TRBJ2-5
CDR3aa: CASSQEPQVRGTQYF
CDR3nt: TGCGCCAGCAGCCAAGAGCCCCAGGTCAGAGGGACCCAGTACTTC

len: 13
v_gene: TRBV15
abundance: -
d_gene: -
j_gene: TRBJ1-1
CDR3aa: CATSSRENTEAFF
CDR3nt: TGTGCCACCAGCAGCAGAGAGAACACTGAAGCTTTCTTT

len: 17
v_gene: TRBV19
abundance: -
d_gene: TRBD1
j_gene: TRBJ1-5
CDR3aa: CASNPPGTGGFGQPQHF
CDR3nt: TGTGCCAGTAACCCACCCGGGACAGGGGGCTTCGGTCAGCCCCAGCATTTT

len: 12
v_gene: TRBV30
abundance: -
d_gene: -
j_gene: TRBJ1-2
CDR3aa: CAWVRTLYGYTF
CDR3nt: TGTGCCTGGGTCCGGACCCTCTATGGCTACACCTTC

len: 12
v_gene: TRBV28
abundance: -
d_gene: -
j_gene: TRBJ1-2
CDR3aa: CASSLSPYGYTF
CDR3nt: TGTGCCAGCAGTTTATCCCCCTATGGCTACACCTTC

len: 15
v_gene: TRBV5-1
abundance: -
d_gene: TRBD1
j_gene: TRBJ1-3
CDR3aa: CASSSATGSGNTIYF
CDR3nt: TGCGCCAGCAGCTCCGCGACAGGGTCTGGAAACACCATATATTTT

len: 14
v_gene: TRBV11-3
abundance: -
d_gene: -
j_gene: TRBJ2-3
CDR3aa: CASSPNSVTDTQYF
CDR3nt: TGTGCCAGCAGCCCTAACTCCGTCACAGATACGCAGTATTTT

len: 16
v_gene: TRBV5-1
abundance: -
d_gene: -
j_gene: TRBJ2-5
CDR3aa: CASSVQSGRIQETQYF
CDR3nt: TGCGCCAGCAGCGTGCAGTCGGGACGGATCCAAGAGACCCAGTACTTC

len: 15
v_gene: TRBV4-2
abundance: -
d_gene: TRBD1
j_gene: TRBJ1-1
CDR3aa: CASSQEDRVNTEAFF
CDR3nt: TGTGCCAGCAGCCAAGAGGACAGGGTTAACACTGAAGCTTTCTTT

len: 15
v_gene: TRBV7-8
abundance: once
d_gene: TRBD2
j_gene: TRBJ2-1
CDR3aa: CASSLKAGGANEQFF
CDR3nt: TGTGCCAGCAGCTTAAAAGCGGGGGGGGCCAATGAGCAGTTCTTC

len: 10
v_gene: TRBV30
abundance: few
d_gene: -
j_gene: TRBJ2-2
CDR3aa: CAWRHRELFF
CDR3nt: TGTGCCTGGAGGCACAGGGAGCTGTTTTTT

len: 14
v_gene: TRBV27
abundance: -
d_gene: -
j_gene: TRBJ1-4
CDR3aa: CASSGPGNNEKLFF
CDR3nt: TGTGCCAGCAGTGGCCCCGGAAATAATGAAAAACTGTTTTTT